These T cell receptor beta chains were read from a single sample in a study of cytomegalovirus exposure and HLA in healthy donors. Generated by immunoSEQ multiplex PCR, the TCRdb table keeps only in-frame clones and is missing some. The sample includes 60,000 to 90,000 clones, approximately 63% of them seen just once. The sequencing input was PBMCs. These receptors were taken from a woman between 45 and 60 years old in good health and CMV-seropositive. The CDR3 runs from the conserved cysteine through the conserved F or W. The D gene is left open where the match is weak. Not every row has a clone size; where given, it reads once, few, many or a size class.

>TRBJ1-2|NA|NA|TRBV7-8
CASSPVSNFRGYTF
TGTGCCAGCAGCCCCGTATCGAACTTTCGTGGCTACACCTTC
>TRBJ1-6|NA|NA|TRBV28
CASSLLPVGEFYNSPLHF
TGTGCCAGCAGTTTACTCCCGGTGGGAGAGTTCTATAATTCACCCCTCCACTTT
>TRBJ2-5|NA|NA|TRBV9
CASSVGQADLQETQYF
TGTGCCAGCAGCGTAGGACAGGCCGACTTACAAGAGACCCAGTACTTC
>TRBJ2-1|NA|NA|TRBV5-1
CASSLGTEDNEQFF
TGCGCCAGCAGCTTGGGGACGGAGGACAATGAGCAGTTCTTC
>TRBJ2-7|NA|NA|TRBV20-1
CSASVYEQYF
TGCAGTGCCAGCGTCTACGAGCAGTACTTC
>TRBJ1-2|TRBD1|few|TRBV5-4
CAGRDRGYGYTF
TGTGCCGGAAGGGACAGGGGCTATGGCTACACCTTC
>TRBJ2-7|NA|NA|TRBV19
CASSIPWADEQYF
TGTGCCAGTAGTATACCCTGGGCCGACGAGCAGTACTTC
>TRBJ2-3|NA|NA|TRBV12-5
CASGLDQPGDTQYF
TGTGCTAGTGGTTTGGACCAGCCCGGGGATACGCAGTATTTT
>TRBJ2-5|NA|NA|TRBV5-1
CASSPLGRVETQYF
TGCGCCAGCAGCCCCCTTGGCAGGGTGGAGACCCAGTACTTC
>TRBJ1-2|NA|NA|TRBV6-5
CASSYSSTHNYGYTF
TGTGCCAGCAGTTACTCGAGTACTCACAACTATGGCTACACCTTC
>TRBJ2-7|NA|many|TRBV25-1
CASSAQGLGSYEQYF
TGTGCCAGCAGTGCACAGGGCCTAGGCTCCTACGAGCAGTACTTC
>TRBJ2-2|NA|NA|TRBV27
CASSFYTANTGELFF
TGTGCCAGCAGTTTTTACACCGCGAACACCGGGGAGCTGTTTTTT
>TRBJ2-1|NA|NA|TRBV4-3
CASSPTGVSYNEQFF
TGCGCCAGCAGCCCGACAGGAGTCTCCTACAATGAGCAGTTCTTC
>TRBJ2-2|NA|once|TRBV5-1
CASSLGGSHGELFF
TGCGCCAGCAGCTTGGGCGGCTCCCACGGGGAGCTGTTTTTT
>TRBJ2-7|TRBD1|NA|TRBV5-6
CASSPQTGGGVYEQYF
TGTGCCAGCAGCCCCCAGACAGGGGGCGGTGTCTACGAGCAGTACTTC
>TRBJ2-3|TRBD2|few|TRBV6-1
CASSEAGTSGSYRDTQYF
TGTGCCAGCAGTGAAGCGGGGACTAGCGGGTCCTACCGGGATACGCAGTATTTT
>TRBJ2-7|TRBD1|NA|TRBV7-7
CASSAGQGPYEQYF
TGTGCCAGCAGCGCGGGACAGGGCCCTTACGAGCAGTACTTC
>TRBJ2-3|NA|NA|TRBV5-1
CASSLNQPADTQYF
TGCGCCAGCAGCCTCAACCAACCGGCAGATACGCAGTATTTT
>TRBJ2-3|NA|once|TRBV14
CASSQEDGGTLWADTQYF
TGTGCCAGCAGCCAAGAAGACGGCGGGACTCTGTGGGCAGATACGCAGTATTTT
>TRBJ2-2|TRBD1|NA|TRBV4-3
CASSPGTGARELFF
TGCGCCAGCAGCCCGGGGACAGGGGCGCGGGAGCTGTTTTTT
>TRBJ1-1|NA|NA|TRBV20-1
CSARGPLKAFF
TGCAGTGCTAGGGGGCCGCTGAAGGCTTTCTTT
>TRBJ2-3|TRBD1|NA|TRBV28
CASSFKTWTGKTDTQYF
TGTGCCAGCAGTTTCAAAACTTGGACAGGGAAGACAGATACGCAGTATTTT
>TRBJ1-1|TRBD1|NA|TRBV18
CASSPNFGQGDTEAFF
TGTGCCAGCTCACCAAACTTCGGGCAGGGGGATACTGAAGCTTTCTTT
>TRBJ2-1|NA|NA|TRBV7-9
CASSLGLLEMNEQFF
TGTGCCAGCAGCTTGGGGCTGTTAGAGATGAATGAGCAGTTCTTC
>TRBJ2-1|NA|NA|TRBV28
CASSYAGGSSYNEQFF
TGTGCCAGCAGTTACGCTGGGGGGAGCTCCTACAATGAGCAGTTCTTC
>TRBJ2-5|TRBD2|NA|TRBV5-6
CASGYASGMAQYF
TGTGCCAGCGGATACGCTAGCGGGATGGCCCAGTACTTC
>TRBJ1-2|NA|many|TRBV5-5
CASSGGLFSYGYTF
TGTGCCAGCAGCGGAGGACTTTTTTCCTATGGCTACACCTTC
>TRBJ2-7|TRBD1|NA|TRBV2
CASRRTGVPYEQYF
TGTGCCAGCAGGCGTACAGGGGTACCCTACGAGCAGTACTTC
>TRBJ1-4|NA|few|TRBV5-6
CASSSGGIREKLFF
TGTGCCAGCAGCTCGGGGGGCATACGGGAAAAACTGTTTTTT
>TRBJ1-2|TRBD1|NA|TRBV10-2
CASSESKYGTGGIGYGYTF
TGCGCCAGCAGTGAGTCGAAATACGGGACAGGGGGCATAGGCTATGGCTACACCTTC
>TRBJ2-1|TRBD2|few|TRBV9
CASSVQGLAGEYNEQFF
TGTGCCAGCAGCGTACAAGGACTAGCGGGGGAGTACAATGAGCAGTTCTTC
>TRBJ2-7|NA|NA|TRBV19
CASSSIAESSYEQYF
TGTGCCAGTAGTTCTATAGCGGAAAGCTCCTACGAGCAGTACTTC
>TRBJ2-3|NA|NA|TRBV7-8
CASSLQLSTDTQYF
TGTGCCAGCAGCTTACAACTAAGCACAGATACGCAGTATTTT
>TRBJ2-7|TRBD2|few|TRBV7-2
CASSLRGRGGAYEQYF
TGTGCCAGCAGCTTAAGGGGTCGCGGGGGGGCCTACGAGCAGTACTTC
>TRBJ1-2|NA|NA|TRBV6-4
CASSDPATRVLNGYTF
TGTGCCAGCAGTGACCCTGCAACCAGGGTTCTTAATGGCTACACCTTC
>TRBJ1-1|TRBD1|NA|TRBV6-1
CASRTGVGTEAFF
TGTGCCAGCAGGACAGGGGTAGGGACTGAAGCTTTCTTT
>TRBJ2-1|NA|once|TRBV7-3
CASSLRQTYNEQFF
TGTGCCAGCAGCTTAAGACAGACTTACAATGAGCAGTTCTTC
>TRBJ1-2|NA|NA|TRBV2
CASSGQGEGYTF
TGTGCCAGCAGTGGGCAGGGCGAGGGCTACACCTTC
>TRBJ2-4|NA|NA|TRBV28
CASSFSGGRLAKNIQYF
TGTGCCAGCAGTTTTTCAGGGGGGAGACTAGCCAAAAACATTCAGTACTTC
>TRBJ2-7|NA|NA|TRBV4-2
CASSPSSYEQYF
TGTGCCAGCAGCCCGAGCTCCTACGAGCAGTACTTC
>TRBJ1-4|NA|NA|TRBV4-3
CASSQDWVSTAQNEKLFF
TGCGCCAGCAGCCAAGATTGGGTTTCGACTGCCCAAAATGAAAAACTGTTTTTT